The entry below gives a single TCR beta chain sequence along with its context. Its antigen is currently unknown. Losses at the gene ends were 8 bases for V and 4 bases for J; bases not matched to a gene: 8. This CDR3 is built from 12 residues. In germline, CDR1 is GTSNPN, CDR2 SVGIG (reference sequence). This record belongs to a study of cytomegalovirus exposure and HLA in healthy donors. Regarding the study as a whole: TCR clusters originating in the first cohort tended to co-occur in the roughly 110 validation repertoires, according to a later analysis.

Profiled with immunoSEQ multiplex PCR; TCRdb holds only in-frame clones, not every one. The sample consists of about 120,000 clones, about 96% of them appearing once. The sequenced sample consisted of PBMCs. V and J are TRBV30 and TRBJ2-7, with 7 bases matching TRBD2. This sequence was found in a man between 18 and 35 years old in good health and CMV-seronegative. CDR3 protein: CAARGEGYEQYF. The CDR3 bases are TGTGCCGCCCGGGGGGAGGGTTACGAGCAGTACTTC.